One and the same sample provided the 4 T cell receptor beta chains below, sequenced in a study of blood T cell repertoires in COVID-19. Libraries were prepared by immunoSEQ multiplex PCR; TCRdb keeps only in-frame clonotypes and omits some of them. The sample includes some 330,000 clones, around 89% of them seen just once. Sequencing was done on a sample of peripheral blood. The receptors come from a woman aged 45-59 years with active or convalescent COVID-19.

The chain has TRBV6-5 and TRBJ1-1; TRBD1 is a possible D gene (6 bases). The CDR3 loop spans 15 amino acids. Looked up from germline, CDR1 is MNHEY and CDR2 is SVGAGI. V was pared by 4 bases and J by 0 bases, with 12 bases between. This CDR3 is CASSSGGAMNTEAFF. CDR3 DNA: TGTGCCAGCAGTTCTGGGGGCGCGATGAACACTGAAGCTTTCTTT.

V usage is TRBV27 and J usage is TRBJ1-5, with TRBD1 matching over 9 bases. The V and J ends lost 6 bases and 4 bases, in that order; junction bases with no gene match: 7. In germline, CDR1 is MNHEY, CDR2 SMNVEV (reference sequence). The length of the CDR3 is 15 residues. The CDR3 DNA follows: TGTGCCAGCAGACCACAGGACAGGGGTAATCAGCCCCAGCATTTT. Encoded protein: CASRPQDRGNQPQHF.

V usage is TRBV27 and J usage is TRBJ2-1; D might be TRBD2 (6 bases). The CDR3 consists of 13 residues. Deletions cut 6 bases from V and 4 bases from J, with 10 bases between. The germline V gene encodes CDR1 MNHEY and CDR2 SMNVEV (reference sequence). The CDR3 sequence: CASSRGWYNEQFF. CDR3 nucleotide sequence: TGTGCCAGCAGCCGGGGGTGGTACAATGAGCAGTTCTTC.

The chain links TRBV21-1 to TRBJ1-2. TRBV21-1 constitutes a pseudogene. The CDR3 totals 18 residues. The CDR3 coding sequence is TGTGCCAGCAGCAAAATACAAAGCGGGGGGGATCCTAACTATGGCTACACCTTC. This translates into CASSKIQSGGDPNYGYTF.